What follows are 5 T cell receptor beta chains derived from one specimen sequenced in a study of T cell responses to AZD1222 COVID-19 vaccine. Some clones are missing from TCRdb's copy, which holds only in-frame ones; the method was immunoSEQ multiplex PCR. The profile covers 95,000 to 120,000 clones, with about 86% appearing a single time and about 3% taken by the ten largest. The sequencing here drew on peripheral blood, taken on day 0 of AZD1222 vaccination. The receptors come from an adult in good health.

The chain combines TRBV6-5 with TRBJ2-7; D is uncertain. V lost 7 bases and J lost 3, with 13 bases in between. The CDR3 is 13 amino acids. CDR1 MNHEY and CDR2 SVGAGI come from the germline V gene. The CDR3 sequence: CASIATRFYEQYF. CDR3 nucleotides: TGTGCCAGCATCGCGACACGCTTCTACGAGCAGTACTTC.

J is TRBJ1-5 and V is TRBV2, with D unclear. The CDR3 has 14 amino acids. V was clipped by 2 bases and J by 3 bases, with 8 bases between them. CDR1 and CDR2 (germline): SNHLY, FYNNEI. The CDR3 bases are TGTGCCAGCAGTGAATTTGCAGCCAATCAGCCCCAGCATTTT. Amino acids: CASSEFAANQPQHF.

The chain combines TRBV7-6 with TRBJ2-1; tentative D call: TRBD1 (5 bases). Trimming took off 5 bases at V and 6 bases at J, with 29 bases between the two ends. This CDR3 has 19 residues. CDR1 is SGHVS, CDR2 FNYEAQ, per germline. CDR3 DNA: TGTGCCAGCAGCCCTCTCGACAGACCCGTGCCCCGTCGAGGCAATGAGCAGTTCTTC. Its translation is CASSPLDRPVPRRGNEQFF.

The V call is TRBV19, the J call TRBJ1-2; D perhaps matches TRBD1 (5 bases). CDR3 size: 16 residues. Germline V lookup: CDR1 LNHDA, CDR2 SQIVND (reference sequence). V was cut by 5 bases and J by 7 bases, with 23 bases left in between. CDR3 sequence reads: CASSFDRDPRTSGYTF. The CDR3 nucleotides are TGTGCCAGTAGTTTTGACCGGGACCCCCGTACGAGTGGCTACACCTTC.

This chain uses TRBV5-6 with TRBJ2-3; D is unresolved. V was clipped by 4 bases and J by 3 bases, with 18 bases between them. This CDR3 is 16 amino acids long. In germline, CDR1 is SGHDT, CDR2 YYEEEE. The CDR3 region is CASSPTGPPPTDTQYF. The CDR3 nucleotides read TGTGCCAGCAGCCCCACTGGACCCCCGCCTACAGATACGCAGTATTTT. Looking up the rest from reference TRBV5-6 and TRBJ2-3 gives the full variable domain: DAGVTQSPTHLIKTRGQQVTLRCSPKSGHDTVSWYQQALGQGPQFIFQYYEEEERQRGNFPDRFSGHQFPNYSSELNVNALLLGDSALYLCASSPTGPPPTDTQYFGPGTRLTVL.